Reported below is one TCR beta chain. This sample stems from a study of blood T cell repertoires in COVID-19. Study-wide context: Nucleic acid was either cDNA or gDNA, and it came from T cells, B-cell-depleted T cells, or PBMCs.

Under the authors' procedure: Amplification of reference gene primers provided the estimated nucleated cell counts. Some clones are missing from TCRdb's copy, which holds only in-frame ones; the method was immunoSEQ multiplex PCR. Clonal size and the V and J genes are those of that table, whereas D and trimming came from the DNA. The sample holds a few hundred thousand clones, approximately 91% seen once. Recruits, aged about 18 to 100 years, lived in some 25 US areas. From germline, CDR1 is SGHTA and CDR2 FQGNSA. Trimming stripped 0 bases from V and 10 bases from J, with 6 bases between. The CDR3 runs 11 residues.

This sequence joins TRBV7-2 and TRBJ1-1, with D hard to call. The sequenced material came from PBMCs or T cells enriched from blood (not recorded which). The clonotype was recovered from a human donor in a cohort exposed to, infected with or recovered from COVID-19 (not recorded which). The donor label of this sample is uncertain. The CDR3 protein is CASSLARSAFF. CDR3 nucleotide sequence: TGTGCCAGCAGCTTAGCCCGTTCAGCTTTCTTT.